This record covers a single T cell receptor (beta chain). Deletions cut 0 bases from V and 15 bases from J, with 12 bases between. Germline assignment: CDR1 MNHEY and CDR2 SVGEGT. The CDR3 runs 12 residues. The second PCR ran roughly 6 to 11 cycles with a sample-barcoded 5' primer and J-beta primers. TCRdb re-called the 5' RACE reads with MiXCR, one entry per CDR3 protein. The sample includes hundreds of thousands of distinct CDR3 sequences, around 21% seen only once; the top ten take roughly 3.9%. This record belongs to a study of blood T cells in healthy people across ages. This receptor was taken from a man between 65 and 80 years old in good health. V and J are TRBV6-2 or TRBV6-3 and TRBJ2-4, with D possibly being TRBD2 (6 bases). Sequenced: blood. The CDR3 DNA reads as TGTGCCAGCAGTTACTCGATGCTAGCGTTGTACTTC. It translates to CASSYSMLALYF.